Listed here are 24 T cell receptor beta chains from one sample, sequenced in a study of technical replicates of blood from several donors. The assay was immunoSEQ multiplex PCR, and TCRdb's table has in-frame clones only and misses some. The table includes about 75,000 clones, 95% to 98% detected once. Sequenced material: T cells isolated from PBMCs. These receptors originate from a human donor in good health.

The J gene is TRBJ1-1, the V gene TRBV7-9; 8 bases match TRBD1. The V and J ends lost 1 base and 4 bases, in that order; junction bases with no gene match: 2. This CDR3 region has 14 residues. The germline CDR1 and CDR2 sequences are SEHNR and FQNEAQ (reference sequence). The CDR3 DNA sequence: TGTGCCAGCAGCTTAGAACAGGGGGGCACTGAAGCTTTCTTT. Protein product: CASSLEQGGTEAFF.

The gene calls are TRBV11-2 and TRBJ2-7, with a possible D match to TRBD1 (5 bases). The CDR3 spans 12 residues. From germline, CDR1 is SGHAT and CDR2 FQNNGV. Trimming pared 5 bases from V and 4 bases from J, leaving 9 bases between. The CDR3 here is CASSLPGYEQYF. The CDR3 DNA reads TGTGCCAGCAGCCTGCCAGGGTACGAGCAGTACTTC.

The chain combines TRBV4-2 with TRBJ1-3, with a tentative D call TRBD1 (6 bases). The CDR3 has 18 amino acids. Trimming took 0 bases from V and 2 from J, leaving 17 bases between them. In germline, CDR1 is LGHNA, CDR2 YNFKEQ. CDR3 region: CASSQEGTTNSPGNTIYF. The CDR3 DNA sequence: TGTGCCAGCAGCCAAGAAGGGACAACCAACTCACCTGGAAACACCATATATTTT.

The CDR3 nucleotides are TGTGCCAGCAGCTCCGGAGGGAGTTCCGAAAAACTGTTTTTT. Residues: CASSSGGSSEKLFF. The chain recombines TRBV9 with TRBJ1-4, with D uncertain. From germline, CDR1 is SGDLS and CDR2 YYNGEE. Trimming stripped 4 bases from V and 8 bases from J, with 15 bases between. The CDR3 spans 14 residues.

The chain couples TRBV29-1 to TRBJ2-1, with 10 nucleotides matching TRBD2. This CDR3 is 13 amino acids long. V lost 5 bases, J lost 8 bases, and 6 bases stayed unmatched. Germline V gene data show CDR1 as SQVTM and CDR2 as ANQGSEA. CDR3 sequence reads: CSVRLAGRDEQFF. The CDR3 nucleotides are TGCAGCGTTAGACTAGCGGGTCGCGATGAGCAGTTCTTC.

The gene calls are TRBV6-5 and TRBJ2-7; possibly TRBD1 for D (5 bases). The CDR3 is 13 residues long. From germline, CDR1 is MNHEY and CDR2 SVGAGI. V lost 2 bases and J lost 5, with 10 bases in between. The CDR3 reads CASSYKGSHEQYF. The CDR3, as DNA: TGTGCCAGCAGTTACAAGGGGTCACACGAGCAGTACTTC.

The CDR3, as DNA: TGTGCCAGCAGTGAAGGGGCTAGCGCATACAATGAGCAGTTCTTC. It translates to CASSEGASAYNEQFF. The gene calls are TRBV6-1 and TRBJ2-1; TRBD2 might be the D (6 bases). Germline loops: CDR1 MNHNS, CDR2 SASEGT. The CDR3 totals 15 residues. V shed 1 base and J shed 4 bases, with 11 bases lying between them.

CDR3 sequence reads: CASSIQGGRKLFF. DNA of the CDR3: TGTGCCAGCAGCATACAGGGGGGGAGAAAACTGTTTTTT. J is TRBJ1-4 and V is TRBV11-2, with 8 positions matching TRBD1. This CDR3 spans 13 amino acids. Per germline, CDR1 SGHAT and CDR2 FQNNGV. The V gene end was trimmed by 5 bases and the J gene end by 10 bases; junction bases not matched to a gene: 6.

The chain recombines TRBV30 with TRBJ1-2, with D perhaps TRBD1 (6 bases). The ends were cut back, 1 base at V and 4 bases at J, with 10 bases in the middle. The CDR3 spans 13 residues. Germline V lookup: CDR1 GTSNPN, CDR2 SVGIG (reference sequence). The CDR3 here is CAWSAAGAYGYTF. The CDR3 DNA is TGTGCCTGGAGTGCCGCAGGGGCCTATGGCTACACCTTC.

Note on this clone: The junction departs from germline at one end; a sequencing error may be responsible. In DNA form, the CDR3 reads TGTGCCAGCAGCTTAATTGACGGGGGGGTCTTGGTCTTC. Amino acids: CASSLIDGGVLVF. This sequence joins TRBV7-9 and TRBJ2-1; 8 nucleotides match TRBD2. This CDR3 has 13 residues. CDR1 and CDR2 (germline): SEHNR, FQNEAQ (reference sequence).

The chain has TRBV6-4 and TRBJ2-2, with 10 bases identical to TRBD2. This CDR3 comprises 17 residues. In germline, CDR1 is MRHNA, CDR2 SNTAGT. Germline trimming cut 4 bases from V and 1 base from J; bases unmatched to any gene: 6. CDR3 sequence reads: CASSGPSGRENTGELFF. The DNA for the CDR3 is TGTGCCAGCAGTGGCCCTAGCGGGAGAGAGAACACCGGGGAGCTGTTTTTT.

As concerns this clone: This sample also contains other DNA sequences that code for the same CDR3. The chain has TRBV5-1 and TRBJ2-5; 8 nucleotides align to TRBD1. The CDR3 loop spans 14 amino acids. CDR1 and CDR2 from the germline V gene are SGHRS and YFSETQ. With V trimmed by 0 bases and J by 5 bases, 3 bases remained unmatched. As DNA, the CDR3 is TGCGCCAGCAGCTTGGGACAGGGGAGGGAGACCCAGTACTTC. Its protein is CASSLGQGRETQYF.

The chain recombines TRBV4-2 with TRBJ2-7, with D perhaps TRBD2 (5 bases). Trimming took 0 bases from V and 3 from J, leaving 15 bases between them. The CDR3 totals 16 residues. Germline CDR1 is LGHNA and CDR2 is YNFKEQ. The DNA of the CDR3 is TGTGCCAGCAGCCAAGATGTCGCCCGGGGATTCTACGAGCAGTACTTC. Protein: CASSQDVARGFYEQYF.

The chain is built from TRBV6-5 and TRBJ1-5; D is unclear. Looked up from germline, CDR1 is MNHEY and CDR2 is SVGAGI. Deletions cut 2 bases from V and 1 base from J, with 9 bases between. The CDR3 sequence is 15 residues long. The CDR3 protein is CASSYQSGSNQPQHF. The CDR3 DNA follows: TGTGCCAGCAGTTACCAGTCGGGGAGCAATCAGCCCCAGCATTTT.

This rearrangement joins TRBV4-1 to TRBJ1-1, with 7 bases lining up with TRBD1. V gave up 1 base and J gave up 3 bases; unmatched junction bases: 2. Germline CDR1 and CDR2: MGHRA and YSYEKL. The CDR3 spans 14 residues. CDR3 region: CASSQGQGDTEAFF. The CDR3 coding sequence is TGCGCCAGCAGCCAAGGACAGGGAGACACTGAAGCTTTCTTT.

The genes are TRBV6-1 and TRBJ2-5; a possible D gene is TRBD2 (5 bases). The CDR3 runs 14 residues. The V end was cut by 0 bases, the J end by 3 bases, with 8 bases between. CDR1 MNHNS and CDR2 SASEGT come from the germline V gene. The CDR3 DNA is TGTGCCAGCAGTGAAGCAAACGGGAAAGAGACCCAGTACTTC. Translated, it gives CASSEANGKETQYF.

The chain carries TRBV30 and TRBJ2-3, with 15 bases lining up with TRBD2. The CDR3 has 15 residues. The germline gives CDR1 GTSNPN, CDR2 SVGIG (reference sequence). Unmatched junction bases numbered 5, after V lost 5 bases and J lost 5 bases. The CDR3 region is CAWGGLAGGGDTQYF. The CDR3 coding sequence is TGTGCCTGGGGGGGACTAGCGGGGGGCGGAGATACGCAGTATTTT.

The chain couples TRBV6-6 to TRBJ2-3; D gene uncertain. The germline V gene encodes CDR1 MNHNY and CDR2 SVGAGI (reference sequence). This CDR3 has 13 residues. Trimming left V 6 bases short and J 5 bases short, with 12 bases between. DNA for the CDR3: TGTGCCAGCAGGGTATCTGAGCAAGATACGCAGTATTTT. Amino acids: CASRVSEQDTQYF.

V usage is TRBV21-1 and J usage is TRBJ2-7; the table gives TRBD1 as D, unverified against the DNA. TRBV21-1 is described as a pseudogene. The CDR3 has 13 amino acids. In nucleotides, the CDR3 is TGTGCCAGCAGCGTCAGGGGTAGGGACGAGCAGTACTTC. This gives the protein CASSVRGRDEQYF.

The chain carries TRBV12-5 and TRBJ2-5, with 9 bases fitting TRBD2. J gave up 1 base and V 7 bases, and 13 bases lay outside the gene matches. The CDR3 is 17 residues long. Germline CDR1 is LGHNT and CDR2 is FRNRAP. The CDR3 DNA is TGTGCTAGTGCCTTTGGGGGTAGCGGGGGATCCCAAGAGACCCAGTACTTC. Its protein product is CASAFGGSGGSQETQYF. Looking up the rest from reference TRBV12-5 and TRBJ2-5 gives the full variable domain: DARVTQTPRHKVTEMGQEVTMRCQPILGHNTVFWYRQTMMQGLELLAYFRNRAPLDDSGMPKDRFSAEMPDATLATLKIQPSEPRDSAVYFCASAFGGSGGSQETQYFGPGTRLLVL.

The chain has TRBV29-1 and TRBJ2-7; TRBD2 matches 9 bases. This CDR3 has 14 amino acids. Germline lookup yields CDR1 SQVTM and CDR2 ANQGSEA. Trimming cost V 7 bases and J 3 bases; bases outside gene matches: 10. CDR3 DNA: TGCAGCGCCGGCTCAGCGGGAGGACTCTACGAGCAGTACTTC. Protein: CSAGSAGGLYEQYF.

The J gene is TRBJ2-2, the V gene TRBV9; 8 bases map to TRBD2. Germline CDR1 SGDLS, CDR2 YYNGEE. Trimming removed 3 bases from V and 6 bases from J; junction bases left unmatched: 10. This CDR3 comprises 16 residues. The CDR3 loop is CASSASGGTGAGELFF. CDR3 nucleotide sequence: TGTGCCAGCAGCGCGTCGGGGGGGACCGGGGCCGGGGAGCTGTTTTTT.

This chain connects TRBV5-4 to TRBJ2-7; 10 nucleotides align to TRBD1. The ends lost 4 bases at V and 7 bases at J; junction bases unmatched: 8. The CDR3 runs to 14 residues. CDR1 is SGHNT and CDR2 is YYREEE in the germline V gene (reference sequence). The CDR3 is CASSPGTGVGEQYF. The DNA for the CDR3 is TGTGCCAGCAGCCCCGGGACAGGGGTCGGGGAGCAGTACTTC. Combining the CDR3 with reference TRBV5-4 and TRBJ2-7 gives the whole variable domain ETGVTQSPTHLIKTRGQQVTLRCSSQSGHNTVSWYQQALGQGPQFIFQYYREEENGRGNFPPRFSGLQFPNYSSELNVNALELDDSALYLCASSPGTGVGEQYFGPGTRLTVT.

The V gene is TRBV21-1, the J gene TRBJ2-7; TRBD2 is the table's D call and was not checked against the DNA. TRBV21-1 is a pseudogene locus. This CDR3 is 18 amino acids long. The CDR3: CASSIEGTSGLRIYEQYF. The CDR3 DNA follows: TGTGCCAGCAGCATAGAGGGTACTAGCGGCCTTAGGATCTACGAGCAGTACTTC.